Below are 26 T cell receptor beta chains sequenced from a single sample in a study of beta chain features in type 1 diabetes. Sequencing targeted expressed TCRB transcripts, as all isolated RNA had been reverse transcribed. The data were produced by immunoSEQ multiplex PCR, yet TCRdb's version contains in-frame clones alone and is incomplete. The sample has some 410,000 clones; about 15% are singletons. The sequencing sample was made of naive CD4+ T cells from blood. The receptors were sampled from a man aged 30 to 39 in good health.

This clone was recorded at least ten times. The same CDR3 can be traced to other DNA sequences in this sample. J is TRBJ2-1 and V is TRBV29-1, with TRBD2 matching 11 bases. V was clipped by 6 bases and J by 7 bases; unmatched bases: 8. The CDR3 spans 14 residues. Germline assignment: CDR1 SQVTM and CDR2 ANQGSEA. This chain's CDR3 is CSVGLLAGANEQFF. Here the CDR3 DNA reads TGCAGCGTAGGGTTACTAGCGGGGGCGAATGAGCAGTTCTTC.

The chain recombines TRBV7-2 with TRBJ2-3; the match to TRBD2 covers 10 bases. The CDR3 spans 16 residues. J was trimmed by 6 bases and V by 2 bases; bases with no gene match: 8. CDR1 is SGHTA, CDR2 FQGNSA, per germline. The CDR3 region is CASSLISGRAVDTQYF. DNA of the CDR3: TGTGCCAGCAGCTTAATCAGCGGGAGGGCCGTTGATACGCAGTATTTT. Based on the CDR3 plus reference TRBV7-2 and TRBJ2-3, the full variable domain is GAGVSQSPSNKVTEKGKDVELRCDPISGHTALYWYRQSLGQGLEFLIYFQGNSAPDKSGLPSDRFSAERTGGSVSTLTIQRTQQEDSAVYLCASSLISGRAVDTQYFGPGTRLTVL.

The chain links TRBV28 to TRBJ2-5, with 7 bases fitting TRBD1. V lost 6 bases, J lost 4 bases, and 5 bases stayed unmatched. The CDR3 is 13 amino acids. Germline V gene lookup returns CDR1 MDHEN and CDR2 SYDVKM. CDR3 nucleotides: TGTGCCAGCAGAAGGGACAGATTAGAGACCCAGTACTTC. This codes for CASRRDRLETQYF.

The genes are TRBV7-2 and TRBJ2-1; 7 bases match TRBD2. Germline lookup yields CDR1 SGHTA and CDR2 FQGNSA. The ends lost 5 bases at V and 7 bases at J; junction bases unmatched: 14. The CDR3 loop spans 16 amino acids. The CDR3 DNA reads TGTGCCAGCAGCCTCACGATATCGGGAGGTTTGAATGAGCAGTTCTTC. Translating gives CASSLTISGGLNEQFF.

A word on this clone: The same CDR3 also results from other DNA sequences found in this sample. This chain joins TRBV5-1 and TRBJ2-3; 8 bases align to TRBD2. Germline CDR1 is SGHRS and CDR2 is YFSETQ. Germline trimming cut 4 bases from V and 3 bases from J; bases unmatched to any gene: 1. The CDR3 consists of 13 residues. In DNA, the CDR3 is TGCGCCAGCAGCAGCGGGAGTACAGATACGCAGTATTTT. As protein: CASSSGSTDTQYF.

The rearrangement joins TRBV20-1 to TRBJ2-5; D gene unclear. The CDR3 sequence is 11 residues long. Per germline, CDR1 DFQATT and CDR2 SNEGSKA (reference sequence). The V end lost 8 bases, the J end lost 5 bases, and 12 bases lay between the germline ends. The CDR3 loop is CSTQRTETQYF. The DNA for the CDR3 is TGCAGTACCCAGAGGACGGAGACCCAGTACTTC.

This clone was counted between two and nine times. The genes are TRBV15 and TRBJ1-6, with 7 bases matching TRBD1. This CDR3 region has 17 residues. The trim removed 5 bases at V and 5 bases at J, leaving 12 bases unmatched. Germline V CDR1 and CDR2: LNHNV, YYDKDF (reference sequence). CDR3 protein: CATSRSRTGGNNSPLHF. CDR3 bases: TGTGCCACCAGCCGCTCTCGGACAGGCGGCAATAATTCACCCCTCCACTTT.

This clone was seen a few times. The chain is built from TRBV18 and TRBJ1-2; D call uncertain. V lost 3 bases and J lost 2, with 7 bases in between. The V gene's germline CDR1 is KGHSH and CDR2 LQKENI. The CDR3 loop spans 13 amino acids. This chain's CDR3 is CASSPADNYGYTF. The CDR3 bases are TGTGCCAGCTCACCGGCAGACAACTATGGCTACACCTTC.

This clone has only a few counts. This chain connects TRBV4-1 to TRBJ2-3; D is undetermined. CDR1 MGHRA and CDR2 YSYEKL come from the germline V gene. Trimming took 0 bases from V and 6 from J, leaving 7 bases between them. There are 13 residues in the CDR3. This chain's CDR3 is CASSQEAPDTQYF. CDR3 sequence (DNA): TGCGCCAGCAGCCAAGAAGCCCCGGATACGCAGTATTTT.

V is TRBV9 and J is TRBJ2-7; TRBD1 might be the D (6 bases). Per germline, CDR1 SGDLS and CDR2 YYNGEE. Trimming removed 3 bases from V and 1 base from J, with 26 bases in between. The CDR3 is made up of 19 amino acids. The CDR3 is CASSASAGAAFPQSYEQYF. For the CDR3, the DNA is TGTGCCAGCAGCGCCTCTGCAGGGGCCGCCTTTCCCCAATCCTACGAGCAGTACTTC.

In its sample, this clone was seen a few times. The rearrangement links TRBV7-9 to TRBJ2-1; D unresolved. V was pared by 5 bases and J by 6 bases, with 8 bases between. The germline gives CDR1 SEHNR, CDR2 FQNEAQ (reference sequence). CDR3 length: 12 amino acids. CDR3 coding DNA: TGTGCCAGCAGCCTCCAGGTCAATGAGCAGTTCTTC. Translation: CASSLQVNEQFF.

This clone was seen a few times. The chain couples TRBV9 to TRBJ2-5; 7 bases map to TRBD2. The CDR3 is made up of 15 amino acids. The germline gives CDR1 SGDLS, CDR2 YYNGEE. V gave up 0 bases and J gave up 3 bases; unmatched junction bases: 5. The CDR3, as DNA: TGTGCCAGCAGCGTAGCGGGAGGCTTTAAAGAGACCCAGTACTTC. It specifies CASSVAGGFKETQYF.

This clone was counted many times. CDR3: CASTRLTDEQFF. DNA for the CDR3: TGTGCCAGTACAAGATTAACAGATGAGCAGTTCTTC. This chain links TRBV7-2 with TRBJ2-1; D not resolved. Germline V gene lookup returns CDR1 SGHTA and CDR2 FQGNSA. V was shortened by 9 bases and J by 8 bases, with 14 bases between the two germline ends. The CDR3 contains 12 residues.

This clone showed up just a few times. The rearrangement links TRBV15 to TRBJ2-3; a weak D match, TRBD2 (6 bases). This CDR3 has 17 residues. Germline values: CDR1 LNHNV, CDR2 YYDKDF (reference sequence). The V end lost 0 bases, the J end lost 0 bases, and 13 bases lay between the germline ends. The CDR3 sequence is CATSRDGLAPSTDTQYF. Written as DNA, the CDR3 is TGTGCCACCAGCAGAGATGGGCTAGCGCCTAGCACAGATACGCAGTATTTT. The complete variable domain, with remaining parts taken from reference TRBV15 and TRBJ2-3, reads DAMVIQNPRYQVTQFGKPVTLSCSQTLNHNVMYWYQQKSSQAPKLLFHYYDKDFNNEADTPDNFQSRRPNTSFCFLDIRSPGLGDTAMYLCATSRDGLAPSTDTQYFGPGTRLTVL.

This clone occurred a few times. CDR3 coding DNA: TGTGCCAGCTCACCCCTGGACTATGTTGGTGAGCAGTTCTTC. This sequence encodes CASSPLDYVGEQFF. V gene TRBV18 combines with J gene TRBJ2-1; TRBD2 might be the D (6 bases). Trimming removed 3 bases at V and 9 bases at J, with 15 bases between. The V gene's germline CDR1 is KGHSH and CDR2 LQKENI. The CDR3 contains 14 residues.

The chain employs TRBV7-7 and TRBJ2-3; D not resolved. The CDR3 is 15 residues long. V lost 5 bases and J 0 bases, leaving 12 bases between the germline ends. The germline V gene encodes CDR1 SSHAT and CDR2 FNYEAQ (reference sequence). The DNA for the CDR3 is TGTGCCAGCAGCACAGACGTAACTAGCACAGATACGCAGTATTTT. This encodes CASSTDVTSTDTQYF. Full variable domain (outside the CDR3, taken from reference TRBV7-7 and TRBJ2-3): GAGVSQSPRYKVTKRGQDVTLRCDPISSHATLYWYQQALGQGPEFLTYFNYEAQPDKSGLPSDRFSAERPEGSISTLTIQRTEQRDSAMYRCASSTDVTSTDTQYFGPGTRLTVL.

This clone was counted between two and nine times. CDR3 nucleotide sequence: TGTGCCTGGAGTCTCAGAGGGGGCACAGATACGCAGTATTTT. Amino acid sequence: CAWSLRGGTDTQYF. The chain joins TRBV30 to TRBJ2-3, with D possibly being TRBD1 or TRBD2 (5 bases each). Germline V gene lookup returns CDR1 GTSNPN and CDR2 SVGIG (reference sequence). The CDR3 is 14 residues long. Trimming cost V 2 bases and J 1 base, with 10 bases left between them.

The rearrangement links TRBV7-2 to TRBJ2-3, with 10 bases fitting TRBD2. V lost 5 bases, J lost 2 bases, and 7 bases stayed unmatched. The germline V gene encodes CDR1 SGHTA and CDR2 FQGNSA. This CDR3 spans 16 amino acids. CDR3 sequence reads: CASSPRTSGYTDTQYF. The CDR3 nucleotides are TGTGCCAGCAGCCCCCGGACTAGCGGATACACAGATACGCAGTATTTT.

As regards this clone: Additional DNA sequences in this sample encode the identical CDR3. This chain uses TRBV20-1 with TRBJ2-7; D call uncertain. Trimming left V 3 bases short and J 2 bases short, with 5 bases between. The CDR3 is 11 amino acids. Germline V lookup: CDR1 DFQATT, CDR2 SNEGSKA (reference sequence). The CDR3 DNA is TGCAGTGCTAGGGGAACCTACGAGCAGTACTTC. Its protein is CSARGTYEQYF.

A few counts support this clone. V gene TRBV9 combines with J gene TRBJ2-3, with TRBD2 matching 8 bases. Trimming at V came to 2 bases and at J to 8 bases, leaving 13 bases not matched to a gene. Germline CDR1 SGDLS, CDR2 YYNGEE. This CDR3 region has 16 residues. CDR3 loop: CASSVSGSGGRGTQYF. For the CDR3, the DNA is TGTGCCAGCAGCGTGAGCGGGAGTGGTGGTCGGGGTACGCAGTATTTT.

The sample holds a few counts of this clone. This chain uses TRBV30 with TRBJ2-3; D not resolved. Trimming took 0 bases from V and 7 from J, leaving 8 bases between them. The germline CDR1 and CDR2 sequences are GTSNPN and SVGIG (reference sequence). The CDR3 sequence is 12 residues long. The CDR3 reads CAWSVSRNTQYF. The CDR3, as DNA: TGTGCCTGGAGTGTATCTCGAAATACGCAGTATTTT.

The gene calls are TRBV7-2 and TRBJ1-5, with no clear D. Trimming took 4 bases from V and 6 from J, leaving 10 bases between them. The CDR3 is made up of 13 amino acids. CDR1 is SGHTA and CDR2 is FQGNSA in the germline V gene. CDR3 residues: CASSSSTLQPQHF. In DNA, the CDR3 is TGTGCCAGCAGCTCTTCGACTCTTCAGCCCCAGCATTTT.

This clone was detected a few times. The chain uses TRBV6-1 and TRBJ2-5; the D gene is possibly TRBD2 (7 bases). CDR3 length: 14 amino acids. Germline assignment: CDR1 MNHNS and CDR2 SASEGT. Trimming left V 2 bases short and J 5 bases short, with 12 bases between. DNA of the CDR3: TGTGCCAGCAGTGAATCGGGGGGCCGGGAGACCCAGTACTTC. Translation: CASSESGGRETQYF.

This clone appeared a few times. The chain employs TRBV29-1 and TRBJ1-3, with 7 bases that match TRBD1. Germline CDR1 and CDR2: SQVTM and ANQGSEA. V lost 3 bases and J lost 2; bases outside the gene matches: 4. The CDR3 is made up of 14 amino acids. The CDR3 DNA follows: TGCAGCGTTGACGTACAGGGGCCTGGAAACACCATATATTTT. It encodes CSVDVQGPGNTIYF.

This clone turned up a few times. J is TRBJ2-7 and V is TRBV23-1; perhaps TRBD2 as D (5 bases). TRBV23-1 is an ORF for which the function is uncertain. V gave up 1 base and J gave up 3 bases, with 19 bases separating them. The CDR3 has 17 amino acids. Written as DNA, the CDR3 is TGCGCCAGCAGTCAATATCTCTCGACTACTTGGAACTACGAGCAGTACGTC. It specifies CASSQYLSTTWNYEQYV.

The chain couples TRBV29-1 to TRBJ2-7, with 9 bases lining up with TRBD2. Germline V lookup: CDR1 SQVTM, CDR2 ANQGSEA. Trimming removed 6 bases from V and 2 bases from J; junction bases left unmatched: 5. This CDR3 spans 13 amino acids. CDR3 in amino acids: CSVSSGGAYEQYF. CDR3 bases: TGCAGCGTCAGTAGCGGGGGCGCCTACGAGCAGTACTTC.